Detailed here is one T cell receptor (beta chain). Its antigen remains undetermined. Base qualities are not provided; no much larger clone lies one nucleotide away. The source of the sample is a study of Ad26.COV2.S vaccination and SARS-CoV-2 variants (dated by TCRdb to the early 2020s). At the level of the whole study: Vaccine-arm donors were drawn from COV1001, a multicentre, randomized, double-blind, placebo-controlled phase I-IIa trial of Ad26.COV2.S in healthy adults. Ad26.COV2.S was administered intramuscularly at 5 x 10^10 or 1 x 10^11 viral particles, either as a single shot or as two shots given 56 days apart. A total of some 30 samples were included in the TCR-sequenced set, comprising around 19 Ad26.COV2.S vaccine recipients, 5 placebo recipients and 8 SARS-CoV-2 convalescent individuals. TCRbeta repertoire sequencing served as the tool for gauging how specific and how broad the SARS-CoV-2-reactive T cell receptors were following Ad26.COV2.S vaccination. Throughout the experiments and outcome assessment, investigators stayed blinded to trial group allocation. Participants in the trial were split at random into five groups of five each, receiving low-dose or high-dose Ad26.COV2.S once or twice, or else placebo on both occasions.

For this chain, trimming is 1 base at the V end and 0 bases at the J end, and the number of junction bases without a gene match is 5. From its cysteine to its phenylalanine, the CDR3 spans 16 amino acids. CDR3 DNA only is kept here, 48 bases in frame from base 1. From the germline V gene, CDR1 is SGHTA and CDR2 is FQGNSA. The sample's treatment or condition label is to be understood as: roughly 18 received Ad26.COV2.S at low or high dose, single or two shots; about 5 received placebo; per-sample allocation not given. Repertoires of vaccine and placebo recipients were sequenced from samples collected on day 63 after the first injection. Cohort 1b enrolled about 25 adults aged 18-55 years at a single site in Boston, USA, between 29 July and 7 August 2020. As a vaccine, Ad26.COV2.S was a replication-incompetent adenovirus type 26 vector that expressed a prefusion-stabilized SARS-CoV-2 spike protein derived from the original Wuhan strain.

TCRbeta CDR3 regions were sequenced with the immunoSEQ Assay. After extraction, genomic DNA underwent amplification by bias-controlled multiplex PCR, followed by high-throughput sequencing. The original methods were these. To quantify the absolute abundance of every unique TCRbeta CDR3 region, sequences were collapsed and filtered. T cell fraction was estimated by normalization of TCRbeta template counts to usable DNA, with usable DNA being measured through amplification of reference genes present in all nucleated cells. Repertoire TCRs were annotated as SARS-CoV-2-specific by exact matching of V gene, CDR3 amino acid sequence and J gene to a known reactive TCR set. MIRA supplied the reference SARS-CoV-2 TCR set, which was filtered for enrichment in COVID-19-positive ImmuneCODE repertoires so that public or cross-reactive TCRs were removed. Drawing on the MIRA antigens, annotated TCRs were analysed further at the level of specific ORF or position within ORF. Breadth was defined as the number of annotated unique rearrangements divided by the total number of unique productive rearrangements, and depth was defined as the summed frequency of the annotated unique rearrangements. TCR breadth was compared between groups using two-sided Wilcoxon rank-sum tests. This is the immuneACCESS table as TCRdb keeps it, with only in-frame sequences that have V and J called. A part of the clones is gone; compared with another copy, unresolved V genes explain less than half, and the rest is unexplained. Clone size and V and J calls were adopted from that table, with D and trimming inferred from the DNA. The sample table holds a few hundred thousand clones, of which roughly 88% were seen once. 3.6% of the sample comes from the top ten.

Overall study results and their limits: Comparing responses between vaccine doses or regimens was not something the study was powered to do. Comparable non-spike TCR breadth was observed between vaccine and placebo recipients, consistent with only spike being contained in the vaccine. Higher spike-specific TCR breadth was observed in Ad26.COV2.S recipients than in placebo recipients (P = 0.0014). According to the authors, total T cell responses may have been underestimated by the TCR breadth and depth analyses. Substantial breadth of spike-specific CD8+ and CD4+ T cell responses was reported after vaccination.

The material sequenced was peripheral blood, taken in a trial of Ad26.COV2.S vaccine versus placebo. The sequence joins TRBV7-2 to TRBJ2-7, with 8 bases in between that match TRBD2. This TCR derives from a person aged 18 to 65 who received the Ad26.COV2.S COVID-19 vaccine or a placebo. The CDR3 corresponds to CASSLGVAGSSYEQYF. The DNA sequence is given as TGTGCCAGCAGCTTAGGGGTAGCGGGGAGCTCCTACGAGCAGTACTTC.